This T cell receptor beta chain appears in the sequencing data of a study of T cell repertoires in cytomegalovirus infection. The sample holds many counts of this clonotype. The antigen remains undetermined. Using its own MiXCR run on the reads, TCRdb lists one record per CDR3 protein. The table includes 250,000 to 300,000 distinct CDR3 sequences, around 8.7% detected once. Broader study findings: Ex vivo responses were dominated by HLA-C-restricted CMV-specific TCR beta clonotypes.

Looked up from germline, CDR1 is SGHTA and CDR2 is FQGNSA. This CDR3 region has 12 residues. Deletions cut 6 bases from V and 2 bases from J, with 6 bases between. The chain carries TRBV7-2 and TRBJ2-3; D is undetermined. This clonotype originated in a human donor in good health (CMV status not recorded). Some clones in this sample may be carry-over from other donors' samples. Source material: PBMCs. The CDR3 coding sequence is TGTGCCAGCAGGGGCCCCACAGATACGCAGTATTTT. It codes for CASRGPTDTQYF.